Listed below are T cell receptor beta chains from one sample, sequenced in a study of T cells in narcolepsy. TCRdb keeps only in-frame clones here, not all; method: immunoSEQ multiplex PCR. The profile shows about 41,000 clones, around 88% of them singletons. Sequenced sample: CD45RA- memory CD4+ T cells from PBMCs. The receptors stem from a human donor with narcolepsy. CDR3s include the opening cysteine and the closing phenylalanine or tryptophan. Each record gives: V gene, CDR3 length, D gene, clone size, J gene, CDR3 DNA, CDR3 protein. The D gene is left open where the match is weak. Clone size appears in some rows only: once, few, many, or a class for an expanded clone.

V gene: TRBV13
CDR3 length: 13
D gene: TRBD2
clone size: once
J gene: TRBJ2-7
CDR3 DNA: TGTGCCAGCAGCCCAGCGGGAATGGGTGAGCAGTACTTC
CDR3 protein: CASSPAGMGEQYF

V gene: TRBV25-1
CDR3 length: 15
D gene: NA
clone size: NA
J gene: TRBJ2-5
CDR3 DNA: TGTGCCAGCAGTTACCGCGGGCAGGGAAGAGAGACCCAGTACTTC
CDR3 protein: CASSYRGQGRETQYF

V gene: TRBV7-2
CDR3 length: 14
D gene: NA
clone size: once
J gene: TRBJ1-6
CDR3 DNA: TGTGCCAGCAGCTATCCGGGACTCTATTCACCCCTCCACTTT
CDR3 protein: CASSYPGLYSPLHF

V gene: TRBV19
CDR3 length: 14
D gene: TRBD1
clone size: NA
J gene: TRBJ1-4
CDR3 DNA: TGTGCCAGTAGGGGGGGACAGGAACTTGAAAAACTGTTTTTT
CDR3 protein: CASRGGQELEKLFF

V gene: TRBV5-1
CDR3 length: 16
D gene: NA
clone size: NA
J gene: TRBJ2-5
CDR3 DNA: TGCGCCAGCAGACAAGCCGGGACTCCCTCCCAAGAGACCCAGTACTTC
CDR3 protein: CASRQAGTPSQETQYF

V gene: TRBV2
CDR3 length: 13
D gene: NA
clone size: NA
J gene: TRBJ2-3
CDR3 DNA: TGTGCCAGCGGGCCCAGGCCCGGAGATACGCAGTATTTT
CDR3 protein: CASGPRPGDTQYF

V gene: TRBV29-1
CDR3 length: 13
D gene: TRBD2
clone size: few
J gene: TRBJ2-2
CDR3 DNA: TGCAGCTCCTCCCAACGGGGGGCCGGGGAGCTGTTTTTT
CDR3 protein: CSSSQRGAGELFF

V gene: TRBV7-2
CDR3 length: 13
D gene: NA
clone size: NA
J gene: TRBJ2-5
CDR3 DNA: TGTGCCAGCAGCTCAGATAATTGGGAGACCCAGTACTTC
CDR3 protein: CASSSDNWETQYF

V gene: TRBV6-6
CDR3 length: 14
D gene: NA
clone size: NA
J gene: TRBJ1-6
CDR3 DNA: TGTGCCAGCAGTTACGCCAGGGGTGATTCACCCCTCCACTTT
CDR3 protein: CASSYARGDSPLHF

V gene: TRBV18
CDR3 length: 15
D gene: NA
clone size: NA
J gene: TRBJ1-2
CDR3 DNA: TGTGCCAGCTCACCACCGTCAGTTGCTAACTATGGCTACACCTTC
CDR3 protein: CASSPPSVANYGYTF

V gene: TRBV10-3
CDR3 length: 13
D gene: TRBD1
clone size: NA
J gene: TRBJ2-7
CDR3 DNA: TGTGCCATCAGAAATACAGGGGGTTACGAGCAGTACTTC
CDR3 protein: CAIRNTGGYEQYF

V gene: TRBV6-1
CDR3 length: 16
D gene: TRBD1
clone size: NA
J gene: TRBJ1-6
CDR3 DNA: TGTGCCAGCAGTGGAAACAGGGGATCCTATAATTCACCCCTCCACTTT
CDR3 protein: CASSGNRGSYNSPLHF

V gene: TRBV9
CDR3 length: 14
D gene: NA
clone size: NA
J gene: TRBJ1-2
CDR3 DNA: TGTGCCAGCAGCGTAGGCGGCTTAAACTATGGCTACACCTTC
CDR3 protein: CASSVGGLNYGYTF

V gene: TRBV9
CDR3 length: 14
D gene: NA
clone size: NA
J gene: TRBJ1-2
CDR3 DNA: TGTGCCAGCAGCGTACATGATAGGGCATATGGCTACACCTTC
CDR3 protein: CASSVHDRAYGYTF

V gene: TRBV10-2
CDR3 length: 14
D gene: NA
clone size: few
J gene: TRBJ1-6
CDR3 DNA: TGCGCCAGCAGGGCGGGGTCCGTTGGTTCACCCCTCCACTTT
CDR3 protein: CASRAGSVGSPLHF

V gene: TRBV6-1
CDR3 length: 13
D gene: TRBD2
clone size: NA
J gene: TRBJ2-3
CDR3 DNA: TGTGCCAGCCGTAGCGGGGGCGCAGATACGCAGTATTTT
CDR3 protein: CASRSGGADTQYF

V gene: TRBV4-1
CDR3 length: 14
D gene: NA
clone size: NA
J gene: TRBJ1-2
CDR3 DNA: TGCGCCAGCAGCCAAGAAAACCCCGACTATGGCTACACCTTC
CDR3 protein: CASSQENPDYGYTF

V gene: TRBV7-9
CDR3 length: 15
D gene: NA
clone size: NA
J gene: TRBJ2-2
CDR3 DNA: TGTGCCAGCAGCCCACGACTACACCTGAGTGGGGAGCTGTTTTTT
CDR3 protein: CASSPRLHLSGELFF

V gene: TRBV6-5
CDR3 length: 14
D gene: NA
clone size: NA
J gene: TRBJ1-6
CDR3 DNA: TGTGCCAGCAGTATCGAGGCTTATAATTCACCCCTCCACTTT
CDR3 protein: CASSIEAYNSPLHF

V gene: TRBV5-5
CDR3 length: 17
D gene: TRBD1
clone size: NA
J gene: TRBJ1-1
CDR3 DNA: TGTGCCAGCAGCTTGGGGTTAGGGACAGGGCCGAACACTGAAGCTTTCTTT
CDR3 protein: CASSLGLGTGPNTEAFF

V gene: TRBV19
CDR3 length: 15
D gene: NA
clone size: NA
J gene: TRBJ1-1
CDR3 DNA: TGTGCCAGTAGCACACAGGGACGGCTGAACACTGAAGCTTTCTTT
CDR3 protein: CASSTQGRLNTEAFF

V gene: TRBV21-1
CDR3 length: 18
D gene: NA
clone size: NA
J gene: TRBJ2-5
CDR3 DNA: TGTGCCAGCAGCAGGGCAGCGAAACGACTAGCGGGAGATGAGACCCAGTACTTC
CDR3 protein: CASSRAAKRLAGDETQYF

V gene: TRBV10-3
CDR3 length: 13
D gene: TRBD1
clone size: NA
J gene: TRBJ1-1
CDR3 DNA: TGTGCCATCAGTGAGTCAAGGACAGGGACGGCTTTCTTT
CDR3 protein: CAISESRTGTAFF

V gene: TRBV29-1
CDR3 length: 12
D gene: TRBD1
clone size: NA
J gene: TRBJ2-1
CDR3 DNA: TGCAGCGTAAGGACAGGGGTTAATGAGCAGTTCTTC
CDR3 protein: CSVRTGVNEQFF

V gene: TRBV1
CDR3 length: 16
D gene: NA
clone size: NA
J gene: TRBJ2-1
CDR3 DNA: TGCACCAGCAGCCAAGAATCGGGGGGTCCCCACAATGAGCAGTTCTTC
CDR3 protein: CTSSQESGGPHNEQFF

V gene: TRBV5-1
CDR3 length: 19
D gene: NA
clone size: NA
J gene: TRBJ2-6
CDR3 DNA: TGCGCCAGCAGCTGGCGAGCCGGGACACCGTTTAGGGGGGCCAACGTCCTGACTTTC
CDR3 protein: CASSWRAGTPFRGANVLTF

V gene: TRBV29-1
CDR3 length: 13
D gene: NA
clone size: NA
J gene: TRBJ1-5
CDR3 DNA: TGCAGCGCGACCCGGGGTCTCAATCAGCCCCAGCATTTT
CDR3 protein: CSATRGLNQPQHF

V gene: TRBV11-3
CDR3 length: 14
D gene: NA
clone size: NA
J gene: TRBJ1-2
CDR3 DNA: TGTGCCAGCAGCCCCACGGGGAGTCACACTGGCTACACCTTC
CDR3 protein: CASSPTGSHTGYTF

V gene: TRBV7-2
CDR3 length: 15
D gene: NA
clone size: NA
J gene: TRBJ2-5
CDR3 DNA: TGTGCCAGCAGCTTAATGCGGGACCGCGGAGAGACCCAGTACTTC
CDR3 protein: CASSLMRDRGETQYF

V gene: TRBV6-1
CDR3 length: 14
D gene: NA
clone size: NA
J gene: TRBJ1-5
CDR3 DNA: TGTGCCAGCGGAGACAAAGGAGGGACTCAGCCCCAGCATTTT
CDR3 protein: CASGDKGGTQPQHF

V gene: TRBV1
CDR3 length: 17
D gene: NA
clone size: NA
J gene: TRBJ2-3
CDR3 DNA: TGCACCAGCAGCCAAGATCCGAGACGGGGGTACACAGATACGCAGTATTTT
CDR3 protein: CTSSQDPRRGYTDTQYF

V gene: TRBV5-1
CDR3 length: 15
D gene: TRBD2
clone size: NA
J gene: TRBJ2-5
CDR3 DNA: TGCGCCAGCAGCTTGGAAGCTAGCGGTCAAGAGACCCAGTACTTC
CDR3 protein: CASSLEASGQETQYF

V gene: TRBV14
CDR3 length: 14
D gene: NA
clone size: NA
J gene: TRBJ2-7
CDR3 DNA: TGTGCCAGCAGCCCTTACTCTCTTCCGGGAGAGCAGTACTTC
CDR3 protein: CASSPYSLPGEQYF

V gene: TRBV7-7
CDR3 length: 13
D gene: TRBD2
clone size: NA
J gene: TRBJ2-5
CDR3 DNA: TGTGCTAGCAGCACGGGACTAGTTGAGACCCAGTACTTC
CDR3 protein: CASSTGLVETQYF

V gene: TRBV7-9
CDR3 length: 15
D gene: NA
clone size: NA
J gene: TRBJ1-1
CDR3 DNA: TGTGCCAGCAGAAGGTCCGGGGGACTGAACACTGAAGCTTTCTTT
CDR3 protein: CASRRSGGLNTEAFF

V gene: TRBV29-1
CDR3 length: 12
D gene: NA
clone size: NA
J gene: TRBJ1-1
CDR3 DNA: TGCAGCGTAACATCTGGAGGCACTGAAGCTTTCTTT
CDR3 protein: CSVTSGGTEAFF

V gene: TRBV30
CDR3 length: 11
D gene: NA
clone size: NA
J gene: TRBJ2-6
CDR3 DNA: TGTGCCTGGAGTGAAATGAGGGTCCTGACTTTC
CDR3 protein: CAWSEMRVLTF

V gene: TRBV6-1
CDR3 length: 13
D gene: NA
clone size: NA
J gene: TRBJ2-3
CDR3 DNA: TGTGCCAGCGGAGTTAGCGGAGGGTTACGGGGGTATTTT
CDR3 protein: CASGVSGGLRGYF

V gene: TRBV9
CDR3 length: 20
D gene: TRBD1
clone size: NA
J gene: TRBJ2-1
CDR3 DNA: TGTGCCAGCAGCGTAGAACCTGACAGGGCGGCCTCCCCCCACGACAATGAGCAGTTCTTC
CDR3 protein: CASSVEPDRAASPHDNEQFF

V gene: TRBV30
CDR3 length: 17
D gene: NA
clone size: NA
J gene: TRBJ1-2
CDR3 DNA: TGTGCCTTCATAGGCGGGGGAGGGGATAGTCGGCTCTATGGCTACACCTTC
CDR3 protein: CAFIGGGGDSRLYGYTF

V gene: TRBV19
CDR3 length: 14
D gene: TRBD1
clone size: few
J gene: TRBJ1-5
CDR3 DNA: TGTGCCAGTAGTATGACAGGGAGAAATCAGCCCCAGCATTTT
CDR3 protein: CASSMTGRNQPQHF

V gene: TRBV5-1
CDR3 length: 16
D gene: TRBD1
clone size: NA
J gene: TRBJ2-2
CDR3 DNA: TGCGCCAGCAGCAGCAGGGGGCAACAGGACACCGGGGAGCTGTTTTTT
CDR3 protein: CASSSRGQQDTGELFF

V gene: TRBV18
CDR3 length: 14
D gene: NA
clone size: NA
J gene: TRBJ2-1
CDR3 DNA: TGTGCCAGCTCCCTTGACTTGCGATACAATGAGCAGTTCTTC
CDR3 protein: CASSLDLRYNEQFF

V gene: TRBV21-1
CDR3 length: 14
D gene: NA
clone size: NA
J gene: TRBJ1-2
CDR3 DNA: TGTGCCAGCAGCAAAGTTAGAGCTAACTATGGCTACACCTTC
CDR3 protein: CASSKVRANYGYTF

V gene: TRBV5-1
CDR3 length: 13
D gene: NA
clone size: NA
J gene: TRBJ1-5
CDR3 DNA: TGCGCCAGCAGCAGGGACGTGAATCAGCCCCAGCATTTT
CDR3 protein: CASSRDVNQPQHF

V gene: TRBV6-1
CDR3 length: 15
D gene: NA
clone size: NA
J gene: TRBJ1-2
CDR3 DNA: TGTGCCAGCAGGGAACGGGGGGTTCGTAACTATGGCTACACCTTC
CDR3 protein: CASRERGVRNYGYTF

V gene: TRBV6-1
CDR3 length: 12
D gene: NA
clone size: NA
J gene: TRBJ2-7
CDR3 DNA: TGTGCCGCTGGAGTATACGGGGGAGAGCAGTACTTC
CDR3 protein: CAAGVYGGEQYF

V gene: TRBV5-5
CDR3 length: 12
D gene: TRBD2
clone size: few
J gene: TRBJ2-7
CDR3 DNA: TGTGCCAGCAGCCAGACTAGCCACGAGCAGTACTTC
CDR3 protein: CASSQTSHEQYF

V gene: TRBV5-6
CDR3 length: 18
D gene: TRBD2
clone size: NA
J gene: TRBJ2-3
CDR3 DNA: TGTGCCAGCAGCTTTGGTCTAGCGGCGGGTGGAGTATCAGATACGCAGTATTTT
CDR3 protein: CASSFGLAAGGVSDTQYF

V gene: TRBV21-1
CDR3 length: 9
D gene: NA
clone size: NA
J gene: TRBJ2-7
CDR3 DNA: TGTGCCAGACGCTACGAGCAGTACTTC
CDR3 protein: CARRYEQYF

V gene: TRBV4-1
CDR3 length: 15
D gene: NA
clone size: NA
J gene: TRBJ2-6
CDR3 DNA: TGCGCCAGCAGCCAAGAGGGGTCTGGGGCCAACGTCCTGACTTTC
CDR3 protein: CASSQEGSGANVLTF

V gene: TRBV6-5
CDR3 length: 14
D gene: NA
clone size: NA
J gene: TRBJ2-7
CDR3 DNA: TGTGCCAGCAGTTACGCCGTCCAGGGGCCCGAGCAGTACTTC
CDR3 protein: CASSYAVQGPEQYF

V gene: TRBV7-2
CDR3 length: 13
D gene: NA
clone size: NA
J gene: TRBJ2-3
CDR3 DNA: TGTGCCAGCAGCCCAGGGGGGGGAGATACGCAGTATTTT
CDR3 protein: CASSPGGGDTQYF